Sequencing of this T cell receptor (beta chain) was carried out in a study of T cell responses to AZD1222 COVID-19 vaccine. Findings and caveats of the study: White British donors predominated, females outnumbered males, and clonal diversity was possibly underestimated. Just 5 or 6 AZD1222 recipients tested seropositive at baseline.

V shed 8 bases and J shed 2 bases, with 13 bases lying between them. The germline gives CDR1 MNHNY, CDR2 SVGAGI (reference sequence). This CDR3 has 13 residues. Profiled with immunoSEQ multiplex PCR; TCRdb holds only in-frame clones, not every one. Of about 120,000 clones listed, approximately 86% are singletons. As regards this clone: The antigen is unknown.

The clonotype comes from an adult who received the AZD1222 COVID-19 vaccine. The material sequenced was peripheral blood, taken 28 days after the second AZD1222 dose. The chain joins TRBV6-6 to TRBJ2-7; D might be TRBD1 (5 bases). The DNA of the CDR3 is TGTGCCAGCCAGGGTGACCTGACCTACGAGCAGTACTTC. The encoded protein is CASQGDLTYEQYF.